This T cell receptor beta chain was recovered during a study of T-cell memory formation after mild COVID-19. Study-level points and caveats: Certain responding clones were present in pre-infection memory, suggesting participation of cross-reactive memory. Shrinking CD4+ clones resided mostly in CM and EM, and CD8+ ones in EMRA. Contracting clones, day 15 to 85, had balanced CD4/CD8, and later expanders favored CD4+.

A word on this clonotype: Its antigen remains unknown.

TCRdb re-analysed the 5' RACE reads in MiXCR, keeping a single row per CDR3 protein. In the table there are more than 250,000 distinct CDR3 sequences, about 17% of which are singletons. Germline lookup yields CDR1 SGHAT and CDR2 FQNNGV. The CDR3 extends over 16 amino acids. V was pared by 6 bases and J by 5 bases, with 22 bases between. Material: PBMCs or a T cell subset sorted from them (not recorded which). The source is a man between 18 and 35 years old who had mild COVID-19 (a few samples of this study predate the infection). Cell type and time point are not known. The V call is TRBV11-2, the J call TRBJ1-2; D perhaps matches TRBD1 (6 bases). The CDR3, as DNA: TGTGCCAGCAGAGGCCTAGGGGGACTCTCGGGATATGGCTACACCTTC. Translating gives CASRGLGGLSGYGYTF.